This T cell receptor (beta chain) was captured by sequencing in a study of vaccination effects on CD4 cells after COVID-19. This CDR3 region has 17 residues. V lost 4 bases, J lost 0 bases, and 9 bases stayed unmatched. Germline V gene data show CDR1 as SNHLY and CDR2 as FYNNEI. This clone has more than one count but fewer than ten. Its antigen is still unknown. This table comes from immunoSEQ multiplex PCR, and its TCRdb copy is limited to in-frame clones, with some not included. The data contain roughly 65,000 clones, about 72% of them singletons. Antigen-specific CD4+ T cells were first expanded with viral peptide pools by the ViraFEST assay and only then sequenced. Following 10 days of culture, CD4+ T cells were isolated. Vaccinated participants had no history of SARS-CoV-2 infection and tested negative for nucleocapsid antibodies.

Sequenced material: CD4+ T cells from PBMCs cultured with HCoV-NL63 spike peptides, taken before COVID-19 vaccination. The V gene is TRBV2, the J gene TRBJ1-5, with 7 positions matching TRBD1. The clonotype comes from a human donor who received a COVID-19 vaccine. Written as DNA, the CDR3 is TGTGCCAGCAGTGGGGGACAGATAATTAATAGCAATCAGCCCCAGCATTTT. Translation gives CASSGGQIINSNQPQHF.